The entry that follows covers one T cell receptor beta chain sequence. At the DNA level, this CDR3 is encoded by other sequences in the same sample as well. Assay: immunoSEQ multiplex PCR; the TCRdb copy retains only in-frame clones and omits some. The table shows about 1 million clones, with around 74% occurring only once. CDR1 and CDR2 (germline): SNHLY, FYNNEI. The V and J ends lost 3 bases and 2 bases respectively, with 7 bases between them. The CDR3 contains 14 residues. The sample comes from a study of shared clonotypes between healthy human individuals. This chain joins TRBV2 and TRBJ2-2, with D hard to call. Sequences were obtained from memory CD4+ T cells sorted from blood. As for subset: CD45RA-negative fraction. This sequence originates from a man between 18 and 35 years old in good health. CDR3 residues: CASSEQVNTGELFF. CDR3 DNA sequence: TGTGCCAGCAGTGAGCAGGTTAACACCGGGGAGCTGTTTTTT.